This T cell receptor (beta chain) was retrieved from a study of blood T cell repertoires in COVID-19. Germline V gene lookup returns CDR1 LNHDA and CDR2 SQIVND (reference sequence). V trimming: 6 bases; J trimming: 1 base; junction bases outside the gene matches: 12. This CDR3 has 17 amino acids. Original processing notes: Reference gene primer amplification yielded estimated nucleated cell counts. Produced via immunoSEQ multiplex PCR; TCRdb's table is partial and in-frame only. That table is the source of V, J and clone size, and D and trimming were worked out from the DNA. The data show 250,000 to 400,000 clones, roughly 89% seen once.

Sequencing input: PBMCs or T cells enriched from blood (not recorded which). V and J are TRBV19 and TRBJ2-1; 7 nucleotides match TRBD2. The clonotype was recovered from a man aged 55 to 70 who had recovered from COVID-19. The CDR3 DNA follows: TGTGCCAGTAGGCCCATTTCGGGGGGATTTTCCTACAATGAGCAGTTCTTC. It codes for CASRPISGGFSYNEQFF.